This T cell receptor (beta chain) was sequenced for a study of blood T cell repertoires in COVID-19. Overall study context: Material from acute and convalescent COVID-19 was sourced from the United States, Italy and Spain.

Trimming removed 3 bases from V and 7 bases from J, with 7 bases in between. This CDR3 is 11 amino acids long. Germline CDR1 reads MGHDK; CDR2 reads SYGVNS. Cohort 3 donors counted as recovered after two negative PCRs, clearance, or resolved symptoms. This clone occurred once. How the authors handled the data: Counts of nucleated cells, estimated from reference gene primer amplification, were obtained. The assay was immunoSEQ multiplex PCR, and TCRdb's table has in-frame clones only and misses some. V and J calls and clone size are as listed in that table; D and trimming were resolved from the DNA. The table records more than 150,000 clones, 87% of them present only once.

Sequenced sample: PBMCs or T cells enriched from blood (not recorded which). The chain employs TRBV25-1 and TRBJ2-7; D is undetermined. The TCR was taken from a woman aged 45-65 years who had recovered from COVID-19. CDR3 region: CASSDFHEQYF. DNA of the CDR3: TGTGCCAGCAGTGATTTTCATGAGCAGTACTTC.